These 30 T cell receptor beta chains came from one sample sequenced in a study of blood T cell repertoires in COVID-19. TCRdb's copy holds only in-frame clones and misses some; the assay was immunoSEQ multiplex PCR. The profile shows hundreds of thousands of clones, about 80% of them singletons. The sequencing input was PBMCs or T cells enriched from blood (not recorded which). The receptors here all came from a woman in her thirties or forties who had been exposed to COVID-19.

The DNA for the CDR3 is TGTGCCAGCTCACCACCTAGCGGGGGATTTAATGAGCAGTTCTTC. Protein sequence: CASSPPSGGFNEQFF. The chain couples TRBV18 to TRBJ2-1, with 9 bases lining up with TRBD2. Looked up from germline, CDR1 is KGHSH and CDR2 is LQKENI. The CDR3 consists of 15 residues. V lost 0 bases, J lost 7 bases, and 4 bases stayed unmatched.

The chain is built from TRBV5-8 and TRBJ2-2, with D possibly TRBD1 on 6 matching bases. V lost 0 bases to trimming and J lost 4 bases, with 7 bases between them. The CDR3 covers 14 residues. Germline CDR1 is SGHTS and CDR2 is YDEGEE. For the CDR3, the DNA is TGTGCCAGCAGCTTGGGACAGGTCACCGGGGAGCTGTTTTTT. Residues: CASSLGQVTGELFF. Combining the CDR3 with reference TRBV5-8 and TRBJ2-2 gives the whole variable domain EAGVTQSPTHLIKTRGQQATLRCSPISGHTSVYWYQQALGLGLQFLLWYDEGEERNRGNFPPRFSGRQFPNYSSELNVNALELEDSALYLCASSLGQVTGELFFGEGSRLTVL.

The V call is TRBV5-4, the J call TRBJ2-5; 11 positions agree with TRBD1. Germline CDR1 reads SGHNT; CDR2 reads YYREEE (reference sequence). Trimming cost V 4 bases and J 4 bases; bases outside gene matches: 6. The CDR3 runs 15 residues. The CDR3 bases are TGTGCCAGCAGCGGGGGACAGGGGGTGGGAGAGACCCAGTACTTC. Encoded protein: CASSGGQGVGETQYF.

The chain recombines TRBV7-9 with TRBJ1-2; possible D gene TRBD1, 6 bases. The germline V and J ends were trimmed by 5 bases and 0 bases, with 13 bases remaining between them. The CDR3 totals 15 residues. Looked up from germline, CDR1 is SEHNR and CDR2 is FQNEAQ (reference sequence). CDR3 region: CASSARGRANYGYTF. As DNA, the CDR3 is TGTGCCAGCAGCGCCAGGGGCAGGGCTAACTATGGCTACACCTTC.

This clone was found once. The V and J genes are TRBV24-1 and TRBJ2-3; 10 nucleotides align to TRBD1. Germline CDR1 reads KGHDR; CDR2 reads SFDVKD. The CDR3 is 13 residues long. The V gene end was trimmed by 7 bases and the J gene end by 4 bases; junction bases not matched to a gene: 1. The CDR3 DNA reads TGTGCCACCAGCGGACAGGGGGCAGATACGCAGTATTTT. This codes for CATSGQGADTQYF.

This chain connects TRBV9 to TRBJ2-1; TRBD1 agrees at 9 bases. Germline values: CDR1 SGDLS, CDR2 YYNGEE. With V trimmed by 1 base and J by 7 bases, 6 bases remained unmatched. The CDR3 has 15 residues. The CDR3 nucleotides are TGTGCCAGCAGCGTATCTACAGGGGGCGGGAATGAGCAGTTCTTC. This encodes CASSVSTGGGNEQFF.

A single count supports this clone. The chain uses TRBV6-5 and TRBJ2-7, with a tentative D call TRBD2 (5 bases). CDR3 length equals 14 residues. The germline V gene has CDR1 MNHEY and CDR2 SVGAGI. The germline V and J ends were trimmed by 0 bases and 2 bases, with 8 bases remaining between them. The CDR3 loop is CASSYSGRTYEQYF. The CDR3, as DNA: TGTGCCAGCAGTTACTCGGGGAGAACCTACGAGCAGTACTTC.

The CDR3 bases are TGTGCCAGTAGTATCTCCCCCGGGAGGAACACTGAAGCTTTCTTT. Protein: CASSISPGRNTEAFF. V usage is TRBV19 and J usage is TRBJ1-1; no clear D gene. The CDR3 is 15 residues long. Germline V CDR1 and CDR2: LNHDA, SQIVND (reference sequence). Trimming took off 3 bases at V and 1 base at J, with 12 bases between the two ends.

The CDR3 loop is CASSFSQGAENTIYF. CDR3 bases: TGCGCCAGCAGCTTTTCTCAAGGCGCGGAGAACACCATATATTTT. The rearrangement joins TRBV5-1 to TRBJ1-3; unclear D gene. V lost 2 bases to trimming and J lost 7 bases, with 16 bases between them. The CDR3 is 15 residues long. The germline CDR1 and CDR2 sequences are SGHRS and YFSETQ.

The genes are TRBV5-4 and TRBJ1-4, with a tentative D call TRBD1 (5 bases). This CDR3 is 13 amino acids long. Germline V lookup: CDR1 SGHNT, CDR2 YYREEE (reference sequence). V gave up 1 base and J gave up 6 bases, with 7 bases separating them. CDR3 sequence reads: CASSLKGDEKLFF. DNA of the CDR3: TGTGCCAGCAGCTTGAAAGGGGATGAAAAACTGTTTTTT.

The chain is built from TRBV7-2 and TRBJ1-1; no firm D call. Germline CDR1 SGHTA, CDR2 FQGNSA. This CDR3 spans 15 amino acids. Trimming left V 1 base short and J 0 bases short, with 9 bases between. DNA of the CDR3: TGTGCCAGCAGCTTAGTCGGCAGGTTGAACACTGAAGCTTTCTTT. Its protein is CASSLVGRLNTEAFF.

V usage is TRBV6-5 and J usage is TRBJ1-6; the match to TRBD1 covers 8 bases. Per the germline V gene, CDR1 is MNHEY and CDR2 is SVGAGI. Trimming took 0 bases from V and 8 from J; bases not matched to a gene: 3. The CDR3 contains 15 residues. The CDR3: CASSYSAGGDSPLHF. CDR3 DNA: TGTGCCAGCAGTTACTCGGCAGGGGGCGATTCACCCCTCCACTTT.

The chain employs TRBV2 and TRBJ1-1, with a weak D call TRBD1 (5 bases). The CDR3 has 14 residues. V lost 6 bases and J lost 6, with 17 bases in between. Germline CDR1 SNHLY, CDR2 FYNNEI. CDR3 amino acids: CASRAIQGEPEAFF. The CDR3 DNA sequence: TGTGCCAGCAGGGCCATTCAGGGTGAGCCTGAAGCTTTCTTT.

The chain links TRBV27 to TRBJ1-1, with 9 bases matching TRBD1. The CDR3 is 16 residues long. Germline CDR1 MNHEY, CDR2 SMNVEV (reference sequence). The V segment lost 4 bases and the J segment 1 base; nucleotides outside the gene matches: 7. The CDR3 nucleotides are TGTGCCAGCAGTTCAGCCACAGGGGGCCAGAACACTGAAGCTTTCTTT. This gives the protein CASSSATGGQNTEAFF.

This chain joins TRBV10-3 and TRBJ2-6; weak D call: TRBD1 (5 bases). Germline assignment: CDR1 ENHRY and CDR2 SYGVKD. The V gene lost 2 bases and the J gene lost 3 bases, with 17 bases spanning the gap. The CDR3 spans 18 residues. The CDR3 region is CAISEDSPQVFGANVLTF. The CDR3 DNA sequence: TGTGCCATCAGTGAGGACAGTCCCCAGGTTTTTGGGGCCAACGTCCTGACTTTC.

A word on this clone: Other DNA sequences from this sample encode an identical CDR3 as well. The rearrangement links TRBV29-1 to TRBJ2-7; the match to TRBD1 covers 9 bases. The CDR3 consists of 12 residues. Trimming took 6 bases from V and 2 from J; bases not matched to a gene: 2. The germline V gene encodes CDR1 SQVTM and CDR2 ANQGSEA. DNA of the CDR3: TGCAGCGTGGGGACAGGGACCTACGAGCAGTACTTC. Protein: CSVGTGTYEQYF.

This sequence joins TRBV10-3 and TRBJ1-3; maybe TRBD1 (6 bases). The germline V gene has CDR1 ENHRY and CDR2 SYGVKD. This CDR3 has 15 amino acids. Trimming removed 4 bases at V and 6 bases at J, with 16 bases between. This CDR3 reads CAISVRQGRENTIYF. The CDR3 DNA reads TGTGCCATCAGTGTTAGGCAGGGGAGAGAAAACACCATATATTTT.

The chain recombines TRBV23-1 with TRBJ2-7, with TRBD2 matching over 7 bases. TRBV23-1 is assigned to the ORF class and has an uncertain function. Trimming cost V 0 bases and J 1 base; bases outside gene matches: 3. The CDR3 totals 15 residues. The CDR3 nucleotides read TGCGCCAGCAGTCAATCGCGGGAGAGGTCCTACGAGCAGTACTTC. It yields the protein CASSQSRERSYEQYF.

This clone was detected only a few times. V and J are TRBV3-1 (or the pseudogene TRBV3-2) and TRBJ1-2, with D perhaps TRBD1 (6 bases). The length of the CDR3 is 15 residues. Trimming took off 4 bases at V and 4 bases at J, with 16 bases between the two ends. Germline V gives CDR1 LGHDT, CDR2 YNNKEL (reference sequence). The chain's CDR3 is CASSPGGAHRYGYTF. As DNA, the CDR3 is TGTGCCAGCAGCCCGGGGGGGGCCCACCGCTATGGCTACACCTTC.

The CDR3: CASSETRGPLDSPLHF. CDR3 DNA: TGTGCCAGCAGCGAAACCAGGGGGCCCCTGGATTCACCCCTCCACTTT. The chain carries TRBV28 and TRBJ1-6; TRBD1 agrees at 8 bases. The V and J ends lost 6 bases and 8 bases, in that order; junction bases with no gene match: 12. The germline gives CDR1 MDHEN, CDR2 SYDVKM. This CDR3 has 16 residues.

This chain uses TRBV11-2 with TRBJ1-2; the D is unclear. Germline assignment: CDR1 SGHAT and CDR2 FQNNGV. CDR3 length: 14 residues. Trimming took off 5 bases at V and 2 bases at J, with 12 bases between the two ends. The CDR3 DNA is TGTGCCAGCAGCCCCTCCGACACCAACTATGGCTACACCTTC. This translates into CASSPSDTNYGYTF.

V is TRBV7-2 and J is TRBJ2-2; 7 positions agree with TRBD1. This CDR3 contains 18 residues. In germline, CDR1 is SGHTA, CDR2 FQGNSA. V lost 1 base, J lost 0 bases, and 8 bases stayed unmatched. CDR3 in amino acids: CASSLVAWTGTNTGELFF. CDR3 coding DNA: TGTGCCAGCAGCTTAGTCGCGTGGACAGGAACGAACACCGGGGAGCTGTTTTTT.

The CDR3 sequence is CASSLAIGQAYEQYF. The CDR3 bases are TGTGCCAGCAGCTTAGCAATTGGACAGGCCTACGAGCAGTACTTC. The V and J genes are TRBV7-6 and TRBJ2-7, with 7 bases lining up with TRBD1. Germline-derived CDR1 and CDR2 are SGHVS and FNYEAQ. J lost 2 bases, V lost 0 bases, and 4 bases had no gene match. The CDR3 length is 15 residues.

The gene calls are TRBV28 and TRBJ2-2; 10 nucleotides align to TRBD2. CDR1 MDHEN and CDR2 SYDVKM come from the germline V gene. The CDR3 spans 15 residues. CDR3 region: CAARSGGADTGELFF. In DNA form, the CDR3 reads TGTGCAGCCAGGAGCGGGGGGGCCGATACCGGGGAGCTGTTTTTT.

V gene TRBV7-3 combines with J gene TRBJ2-3; D is ambiguous. The V gene's germline CDR1 is SGHTA and CDR2 FQGTGA. The CDR3 is 13 residues long. The V and J ends lost 1 base and 4 bases respectively, with 6 bases between them. The CDR3 spells CASSLIRPDTQYF. The CDR3 nucleotides are TGTGCCAGCAGCTTAATCCGTCCAGATACGCAGTATTTT.

The chain recombines TRBV13 with TRBJ1-1, with D perhaps matching TRBD1 (5 bases). Germline CDR1 is PRHDT and CDR2 is FYEKMQ (reference sequence). Between the trimmed V and J ends, which lost 1 base and 6 bases, there was a span of 15 bases. This CDR3 has 15 residues. DNA of the CDR3: TGTGCCAGCAGCTTAGCCCCAAGACCAGGGTCTGAAGCTTTCTTT. Translating it yields CASSLAPRPGSEAFF.

The chain combines TRBV27 with TRBJ2-7; the match to TRBD1 covers 8 bases. CDR3 length: 15 residues. V was clipped by 4 bases and J by 0 bases; unmatched bases: 5. The germline V gene has CDR1 MNHEY and CDR2 SMNVEV (reference sequence). Here the CDR3 reads CASSSPDRGSYEQYF. The DNA for the CDR3 is TGTGCCAGCAGTTCACCTGACAGGGGCTCCTACGAGCAGTACTTC.

The rearrangement links TRBV28 to TRBJ1-6; the D gene is possibly TRBD1 (6 bases). This CDR3 is built from 16 residues. From germline, CDR1 is MDHEN and CDR2 SYDVKM. V was pared by 1 base and J by 7 bases, with 14 bases between. CDR3 in DNA: TGTGCCAGCAGTTTATTCCGGGACACCCGAAATTCACCCCTCCACTTT. This translates into CASSLFRDTRNSPLHF.

This clone was recorded once. The CDR3 region is CAWSVRANTEAFF. The CDR3 nucleotides are TGTGCCTGGAGTGTCAGGGCTAACACTGAAGCTTTCTTT. The rearrangement links TRBV30 to TRBJ1-1, with D possibly being TRBD1 (5 bases). There are 13 residues in the CDR3. V lost 0 bases and J lost 2, with 7 bases in between. Per the germline V gene, CDR1 is GTSNPN and CDR2 is SVGIG (reference sequence).

In DNA form, the CDR3 reads TGCGCCAGCAGCCAGCCCCGGGACTCTAGTTCCAATGAGCAGTTCTTC. Its protein product is CASSQPRDSSSNEQFF. The chain combines TRBV4-1 with TRBJ2-1; TRBD2 is a possible D gene (6 bases). This CDR3 region has 16 residues. V was clipped by 3 bases and J by 6 bases, with 18 bases between them. Germline V gives CDR1 MGHRA, CDR2 YSYEKL.